The 18 T cell receptor beta chains below come from one sample, sequenced in a study of control samples from healthy donors and cancer patients. Sequencing was performed with immunoSEQ multiplex PCR; in TCRdb, only in-frame clones are kept and a portion is missing. The top ten clones hold around 11% of a sample with just over 150,000 clones, 70% to 90% of them seen once. Input material: blood. The receptors here all came from a man in his thirties or forties in good health.

This chain uses TRBV6-5 with TRBJ2-7; 7 nucleotides agree with TRBD1. This CDR3 spans 14 amino acids. The J segment lost 0 bases and the V segment lost 8 bases, leaving 7 bases of the junction unmatched. Germline V gives CDR1 MNHEY, CDR2 SVGAGI. The CDR3 reads CASQGGSLSYEQYF. CDR3 in DNA: TGTGCCAGCCAAGGGGGCAGTCTCTCCTACGAGCAGTACTTC.

The chain combines TRBV6-5 with TRBJ1-2; TRBD1 matches at 7 bases. CDR1 and CDR2 from the germline V gene are MNHEY and SVGAGI. CDR3 length: 14 residues. The V segment lost 0 bases and the J segment 8 bases; nucleotides outside the gene matches: 6. The DNA for the CDR3 is TGTGCCAGCAGTTACTCGAAACAGGGGAGAGGCTACACCTTC. Encoded protein: CASSYSKQGRGYTF.

In this sample, this clone turned up many times. The chain employs TRBV3-1 (or the pseudogene TRBV3-2) and TRBJ2-5; D is unresolved. V gave up 6 bases and J gave up 2 bases, with 7 bases separating them. Germline V gives CDR1 LGHDT, CDR2 YNNKEL (reference sequence). There are 12 residues in the CDR3. The CDR3 nucleotides read TGTGCCAGCAGGAGCTCTCAAGAGACCCAGTACTTC. The encoded protein is CASRSSQETQYF.

The V call is TRBV7-2, the J call TRBJ2-6; a possible D gene is TRBD2 (6 bases). The CDR3 covers 18 residues. Trimming shortened V by 5 bases and J by 0 bases, and 17 bases separated the two germline ends. Per germline, CDR1 SGHTA and CDR2 FQGNSA. CDR3: CASSPDVAGSSGANVLTF. As DNA, the CDR3 is TGTGCCAGCAGCCCCGATGTTGCGGGATCCTCTGGGGCCAACGTCCTGACTTTC.

This chain connects TRBV7-2 to TRBJ1-2; D call uncertain. Germline-derived CDR1 and CDR2 are SGHTA and FQGNSA. The CDR3 is made up of 17 amino acids. V gave up 1 base and J gave up 2 bases, with 17 bases separating them. CDR3 protein: CASSLVGSGLRNYGYTF. The DNA for the CDR3 is TGTGCCAGCAGCTTAGTGGGGTCTGGACTCAGAAACTATGGCTACACCTTC.

The V gene is TRBV7-8, the J gene TRBJ1-1, with TRBD1 as a possible D gene (5 bases). Trimming shortened V by 5 bases and J by 6 bases, and 13 bases separated the two germline ends. Germline assignment: CDR1 SGHVS and CDR2 FQNEAQ. The CDR3 contains 13 residues. DNA for the CDR3: TGTGCCAGCAGCGGGGGGTGGGGATCTGAAGCTTTCTTT. Its protein is CASSGGWGSEAFF. The full variable domain, its missing parts supplied by reference TRBV7-8 and TRBJ1-1, is GAGVSQSPRYKVAKRGQDVALRCDPISGHVSLFWYQQALGQGPEFLTYFQNEAQLDKSGLPSDRFFAERPEGSVSTLKIQRTQQEDSAVYLCASSGGWGSEAFFGQGTRLTVV.

This clone was counted ten times or more. The chain combines TRBV4-1 with TRBJ1-6; tentative D call: TRBD1 (5 bases). The germline V and J ends were trimmed by 1 base and 6 bases, with 13 bases remaining between them. This CDR3 contains 16 residues. Germline loops: CDR1 MGHRA, CDR2 YSYEKL. The CDR3 spells CASSQASGRLNSPLHF. CDR3 nucleotide sequence: TGCGCCAGCAGCCAAGCGTCGGGACGGCTTAATTCACCCCTCCACTTT.

This clone was counted a single time. The J gene is TRBJ1-4, the V gene TRBV28; D gene unclear. V was cut by 5 bases and J by 1 base, with 8 bases left in between. Germline V gene sequence: CDR1 MDHEN, CDR2 SYDVKM. CDR3 length: 14 amino acids. The CDR3 DNA is TGTGCCAGCAGTGTTGAAATAACTAATGAAAAACTGTTTTTT. Its protein is CASSVEITNEKLFF.

J is TRBJ1-2 and V is TRBV5-6; D is uncertain. CDR3 size: 12 residues. Per germline, CDR1 SGHDT and CDR2 YYEEEE. V gave up 0 bases and J gave up 4 bases, with 4 bases separating them. The CDR3, as DNA: TGTGCCAGCAGCTTGGGGGTCTATGGCTACACCTTC. Translating gives CASSLGVYGYTF.

As concerns this clone: At the DNA level, this CDR3 is encoded by other sequences in the same sample as well. This sequence joins TRBV27 and TRBJ1-5; D ambiguous. Trimming left V 5 bases short and J 5 bases short, with 10 bases between. There are 13 residues in the CDR3. CDR1 is MNHEY, CDR2 SMNVEV, per germline (reference sequence). CDR3 residues: CASSPRRDQPQHF. The CDR3 nucleotides read TGTGCCAGCAGTCCACGGAGAGATCAGCCCCAGCATTTT.

The chain employs TRBV28 and TRBJ1-5; D gene ambiguous. CDR1 and CDR2 (germline): MDHEN, SYDVKM. CDR3 length: 16 amino acids. V was cut by 5 bases and J by 2 bases, with 16 bases left in between. The CDR3 DNA reads as TGTGCCAGCAGTGGGTTGACCAAAGAACGCAATCAGCCCCAGCATTTT. Its protein product is CASSGLTKERNQPQHF.

This sequence joins TRBV27 and TRBJ2-1; D perhaps matches TRBD1 (5 bases). V dropped 3 bases and J dropped 3 bases, with 18 bases sitting between them. CDR1 and CDR2 (germline): MNHEY, SMNVEV (reference sequence). This CDR3 spans 17 amino acids. In DNA, the CDR3 is TGTGCCAGCAGTTTTGCAGGGCCCGAACTATTCTACAATGAGCAGTTCTTC. Protein: CASSFAGPELFYNEQFF.

This rearrangement joins TRBV7-9 to TRBJ2-3, with 8 bases lining up with TRBD1. The germline CDR1 and CDR2 sequences are SEHNR and FQNEAQ (reference sequence). The CDR3 contains 16 residues. V lost 5 bases and J lost 4; bases outside the gene matches: 11. DNA of the CDR3: TGTGCCAGCAGCGCCTCAGCAGGGGGCATCGCAGATACGCAGTATTTT. Residues: CASSASAGGIADTQYF.

The rearrangement links TRBV6-5 to TRBJ2-3, with 8 bases lining up with TRBD2. The CDR3 is made up of 14 amino acids. With 5 bases clipped from V and 0 bases from J, the junction kept 1 base outside the gene matches. Germline-derived CDR1 and CDR2 are MNHEY and SVGAGI. The CDR3 sequence is CASSQRGSTDTQYF. The CDR3 nucleotides read TGTGCCAGCAGTCAGCGGGGGAGCACAGATACGCAGTATTTT.

The chain employs TRBV5-4 and TRBJ1-2; D unresolved. Deletions cut 1 base from V and 5 bases from J, with 9 bases between. The CDR3 runs to 13 residues. Looked up from germline, CDR1 is SGHNT and CDR2 is YYREEE (reference sequence). The CDR3 loop reads CASSLTEGYGYTF. CDR3 in DNA: TGTGCCAGCAGCTTGACTGAAGGGTATGGCTACACCTTC.

V is TRBV3-1 (or the pseudogene TRBV3-2) and J is TRBJ2-3; no definite D call. The CDR3 runs to 14 residues. Trimming removed 4 bases from V and 2 bases from J, with 10 bases in between. Germline V gene data show CDR1 as LGHDT and CDR2 as YNNKEL (reference sequence). Here the CDR3 reads CASSLPAHTDTQYF. The CDR3 bases are TGTGCCAGCAGCCTCCCGGCCCACACAGATACGCAGTATTTT.

The chain employs TRBV13 and TRBJ2-7; D gene uncertain. Deletions cut 1 base from V and 0 bases from J, with 4 bases between. CDR3 length equals 13 residues. CDR1 and CDR2 from the germline V gene are PRHDT and FYEKMQ (reference sequence). CDR3 residues: CASSLDRSYEQYF. Written as DNA, the CDR3 is TGTGCCAGCAGCTTAGACCGCTCCTACGAGCAGTACTTC. The whole variable domain, remainder taken from reference TRBV13 and TRBJ2-7, is AAGVIQSPRHLIKEKRETATLKCYPIPRHDTVYWYQQGPGQDPQFLISFYEKMQSDKGSIPDRFSAQQFSDYHSELNMSSLELGDSALYFCASSLDRSYEQYFGPGTRLTVT.

The chain recombines TRBV28 with TRBJ1-5; D not resolved. With 11 bases removed from V and 2 bases from J, the gap between germline ends came to 16 bases. CDR1 and CDR2 from the germline V gene are MDHEN and SYDVKM. The CDR3 has 14 amino acids. The CDR3 spells CACERAGGNQPQHF. The CDR3, as DNA: TGTGCCTGCGAGAGGGCCGGGGGCAATCAGCCCCAGCATTTT.